The rows below give T cell receptor beta chains drawn from one sample of a study of T cell responses to AZD1222 COVID-19 vaccine. The data were produced by immunoSEQ multiplex PCR, yet TCRdb's version contains in-frame clones alone and is incomplete. This repertoire shows some 120,000 clones, approximately 86% found once; its top ten account for about 10%. Sample: peripheral blood, taken on day 0 of AZD1222 vaccination. The receptor set was obtained from an adult in good health. The CDR3 runs from the conserved cysteine through the conserved F or W. The D gene is left open where the match is weak. Clone size is shown for a subset of rows, as once, few, many or a class of expanded clone.

J gene,V gene,D gene,clone size,CDR3 protein,CDR3 DNA
TRBJ2-1,TRBV5-8,.,.,CASSLGWGRIYNEQFF,TGTGCCAGCAGCCTGGGGTGGGGGAGGATCTACAATGAGCAGTTCTTC
TRBJ1-1,TRBV6-2/TRBV6-3,TRBD1,.,CASSYPTGGNTEAFF,TGTGCCAGCAGTTACCCGACAGGGGGGAACACTGAAGCTTTCTTT
TRBJ2-5,TRBV2,TRBD2,once,CASRGTSGGQTQYF,TGTGCCAGCAGGGGGACTAGCGGGGGTCAGACCCAGTACTTC
TRBJ1-1,TRBV20-1,.,.,CSASDGRGTRLREAFF,TGCAGTGCTAGTGATGGGCGCGGCACCCGGTTGCGTGAAGCTTTCTTT
TRBJ2-2,TRBV5-7,TRBD2,.,CASSFRGRANTGELFF,TGTGCCAGCAGCTTTCGCGGGAGGGCGAACACCGGGGAGCTGTTTTTT
TRBJ2-3,TRBV11-3,.,.,CASGVRGADTQYF,TGTGCCAGCGGTGTAAGGGGAGCAGATACGCAGTATTTT
TRBJ2-7,TRBV19,.,.,CASSTGTATYEQYF,TGTGCCAGTAGTACCGGGACGGCCACCTACGAGCAGTACTTC
TRBJ1-1,TRBV25-1,.,.,CASSELRSTEAFF,TGTGCCAGCAGTGAATTGAGGAGCACTGAAGCTTTCTTT
TRBJ2-1,TRBV19,.,.,CATTLNARQSYNEQFF,TGTGCCACTACATTAAACGCCAGGCAATCCTACAATGAGCAGTTCTTC
TRBJ1-2,TRBV6-5,.,once,CASSYGRNNYGYTF,TGTGCCAGCAGTTACGGGCGAAATAACTATGGCTACACCTTC
TRBJ1-5,TRBV7-8,.,.,CASSLGVMKQPQHF,TGTGCCAGCAGCTTAGGGGTAATGAAGCAGCCCCAGCATTTT
TRBJ1-6,TRBV7-2,TRBD1,.,CASSLQGSYGSPLHF,TGTGCCAGCAGCCTACAGGGGTCCTATGGTTCACCCCTCCACTTT
TRBJ1-6,TRBV3-1/TRBV3-2,TRBD1,.,CASSRTGDNSPLHF,TGTGCCAGCAGCCGGACAGGGGATAATTCACCCCTCCACTTT
TRBJ2-7,TRBV6-5,.,.,CASRTDYYEQYF,TGTGCCAGCAGGACGGATTACTACGAGCAGTACTTC
TRBJ2-1,TRBV18,.,.,CASSQNQPGHGIDEQFF,TGTGCCAGCTCACAAAACCAACCGGGACACGGTATCGATGAGCAGTTCTTC
TRBJ2-3,TRBV5-6,TRBD2,.,CASSLRTSGVKNTQYF,TGTGCCAGCAGCTTACGGACTAGCGGGGTTAAGAATACGCAGTATTTT
TRBJ2-7,TRBV7-9,.,.,CASSLDPYEQYF,TGTGCCAGCAGTCTCGACCCGTACGAGCAGTACTTC
TRBJ1-1,TRBV5-1,.,.,CASSSQGTRGTEAFF,TGCGCCAGCAGCTCACAGGGCACCCGCGGCACTGAAGCTTTCTTT
TRBJ1-4,TRBV5-8,TRBD1,.,CASSPGQGDGEKLFF,TGTGCCAGCAGCCCCGGACAGGGGGATGGTGAAAAACTGTTTTTT